These 24 T cell receptor beta chains were all obtained from the same sample, sequenced in a study of T cell changes during pregnancy in multiple sclerosis. This table comes from immunoSEQ multiplex PCR, and its TCRdb copy is limited to in-frame clones, with some not included. Of roughly 40,000 clones listed, just over 90% were seen once; the top ten hold 1.2%. The sample consisted of peripheral blood, taken before pregnancy. All receptors come from a female donor with multiple sclerosis, enrolled in a pregnancy study.

The chain joins TRBV2 to TRBJ1-3; 7 bases align to TRBD1. Per the germline V gene, CDR1 is SNHLY and CDR2 is FYNNEI. The CDR3 extends over 10 amino acids. The V and J ends lost 6 bases and 16 bases, in that order; junction bases with no gene match: 6. Here the CDR3 DNA reads TGTGCCAGCAGGGGGACAGATACGTATTTT. Protein product: CASRGTDTYF.

CDR3 in DNA: TGTGCCAGCGCCCGGGGGGCCGGGTACAATGAGCAGTTCTTC. Translation: CASARGAGYNEQFF. The gene calls are TRBV11-3 and TRBJ2-1; maybe TRBD2 (7 bases). V was cut by 8 bases and J by 4 bases, with 15 bases left in between. Germline loops: CDR1 SGHNT, CDR2 YENEEA. The CDR3 length is 14 residues. The full variable domain, rest sourced from reference TRBV11-3 and TRBJ2-1, is EAGVVQSPRYKIIEKKQPVAFWCNPISGHNTLYWYLQNLGQGPELLIRYENEEAVDDSQLPKDRFSAERLKGVDSTLKIQPAELGDSAVYLCASARGAGYNEQFFGPGTRLTVL.

The CDR3 region is CASRARGQLYSNQPQHF. The CDR3 DNA reads TGTGCCAGCAGGGCCCGGGGACAGTTATATAGCAATCAGCCCCAGCATTTT. The chain recombines TRBV2 with TRBJ1-5; 7 bases fit TRBD1. Germline V gives CDR1 SNHLY, CDR2 FYNNEI. The CDR3 is made up of 17 amino acids. After removal of 6 bases from V and 0 bases from J, the junction contained 11 bases not matched to a gene.

The chain employs TRBV11-2 and TRBJ1-1; the D gene is possibly TRBD1 (5 bases). V lost 2 bases and J 7 bases, leaving 14 bases between the germline ends. Germline V lookup: CDR1 SGHAT, CDR2 FQNNGV. This CDR3 comprises 14 residues. DNA of the CDR3: TGTGCCAGCAGCTTAATGGTAGGGGATGGTGAAGCTTTCTTT. It is translated as CASSLMVGDGEAFF.

In DNA, the CDR3 is TGTGCCAGCAGAGAGGGCCCGGGCCTCTCTGGGGCCAACGTCCTGACTTTC. This gives the protein CASREGPGLSGANVLTF. The chain carries TRBV9 and TRBJ2-6; weak D call: TRBD2 (5 bases). Trimming stripped 5 bases from V and 0 bases from J, with 15 bases between. This CDR3 is 17 amino acids long. The V gene's germline CDR1 is SGDLS and CDR2 YYNGEE.

The chain carries TRBV9 and TRBJ2-3; 11 bases agree with TRBD2. J gave up 4 bases and V 2 bases, and 9 bases lay outside the gene matches. The length of the CDR3 is 17 residues. Germline V gene data show CDR1 as SGDLS and CDR2 as YYNGEE. CDR3 residues: CASSVGQIAGGPDTQYF. The CDR3 DNA follows: TGTGCCAGCAGCGTGGGACAGATAGCGGGAGGGCCAGATACGCAGTATTTT.

This chain links TRBV4-1 with TRBJ2-7; 11 positions match TRBD2. Trimming cost V 4 bases and J 5 bases; bases outside gene matches: 10. In germline, CDR1 is MGHRA, CDR2 YSYEKL. The CDR3 has 16 residues. The CDR3 sequence: CASSLSSGRASDEQYF. The CDR3 DNA reads TGCGCCAGCAGCCTCAGTAGCGGGAGGGCCTCGGACGAGCAGTACTTC.

This chain joins TRBV2 and TRBJ1-2; D gene uncertain. Germline V gene data show CDR1 as SNHLY and CDR2 as FYNNEI. This CDR3 contains 16 residues. V shed 3 bases and J shed 1 base, with 15 bases lying between them. The CDR3: CASSDPGGPDNYGYTF. The CDR3 nucleotides are TGTGCCAGCAGTGACCCTGGAGGGCCTGATAACTATGGCTACACCTTC. The variable domain in full, with the rest retrieved from reference TRBV2 and TRBJ1-2, is EPEVTQTPSHQVTQMGQEVILRCVPISNHLYFYWYRQILGQKVEFLVSFYNNEISEKSEIFDDQFSVERPDGSNFTLKIRSTKLEDSAMYFCASSDPGGPDNYGYTFGSGTRLTVV.

J is TRBJ1-1 and V is TRBV7-9, with 11 positions matching TRBD1. Germline-derived CDR1 and CDR2 are SEHNR and FQNEAQ (reference sequence). Unmatched junction bases numbered 13, after V lost 4 bases and J lost 12 bases. This CDR3 region has 15 residues. CDR3 nucleotide sequence: TGTGCCAGCAGCTCCAAAAATCCCGGACAGGGGGCTACTTTCTTT. This gives the protein CASSSKNPGQGATFF. Complete variable domain (other parts from reference TRBV7-9 and TRBJ1-1): DTGVSQNPRHKITKRGQNVTFRCDPISEHNRLYWYRQTLGQGPEFLTYFQNEAQLEKSRLLSDRFSAERPKGSFSTLEIQRTEQGDSAMYLCASSSKNPGQGATFFGQGTRLTVV.

The rearrangement links TRBV4-1 to TRBJ2-7; D is perhaps TRBD2 (5 bases). This CDR3 is 16 amino acids long. Looked up from germline, CDR1 is MGHRA and CDR2 is YSYEKL. With 0 bases removed from V and 7 bases from J, the gap between germline ends came to 19 bases. The CDR3 DNA follows: TGCGCCAGCAGCCAAGATGGGGTGACTCTCTCGGGGGAGCAGTACTTC. This codes for CASSQDGVTLSGEQYF.

V gene TRBV19 combines with J gene TRBJ1-5; 9 nucleotides agree with TRBD1. Germline CDR1 is LNHDA and CDR2 is SQIVND (reference sequence). Germline trimming cut 4 bases from V and 6 bases from J; bases unmatched to any gene: 7. This CDR3 has 15 amino acids. CDR3 in amino acids: CASSSFTGGGQPQHF. The CDR3 DNA follows: TGTGCCAGTAGTAGCTTTACAGGGGGCGGTCAGCCCCAGCATTTT.

The V call is TRBV2, the J call TRBJ1-1; perhaps TRBD1 as D (6 bases). Trimming stripped 6 bases from V and 6 bases from J, with 20 bases between. There are 15 residues in the CDR3. In germline, CDR1 is SNHLY, CDR2 FYNNEI. The CDR3 reads CASSESTGLVAEAFF. The CDR3 nucleotides read TGTGCCAGCAGCGAATCCACAGGGTTAGTCGCTGAAGCTTTCTTT.

This chain links TRBV28 with TRBJ1-1; 7 positions agree with TRBD1. V lost 1 base to trimming and J lost 4 bases; unmatched junction nucleotides: 3. In germline, CDR1 is MDHEN, CDR2 SYDVKM. There are 14 residues in the CDR3. The CDR3 spells CASSLYGQVTEAFF. The CDR3 DNA follows: TGTGCCAGCAGTTTATACGGACAGGTCACTGAAGCTTTCTTT.

V gene TRBV7-3 combines with J gene TRBJ2-1; D is possibly TRBD2 (6 bases). V was trimmed by 4 bases and J by 4 bases, leaving 11 bases between them. Germline-derived CDR1 and CDR2 are SGHTA and FQGTGA. The CDR3 runs to 14 residues. The CDR3, as DNA: TGTGCCAGCAGCTCCTCCGGGACTTACAATGAGCAGTTCTTC. Its protein product is CASSSSGTYNEQFF. Based on the CDR3 plus reference TRBV7-3 and TRBJ2-1, the full variable domain is GAGVSQTPSNKVTEKGKYVELRCDPISGHTALYWYRQSLGQGPEFLIYFQGTGAADDSGLPNDRFFAVRPEGSVSTLKIQRTERGDSAVYLCASSSSGTYNEQFFGPGTRLTVL.

The V and J genes are TRBV5-6 and TRBJ2-3; perhaps TRBD2 as D (6 bases). Trimming shortened V by 4 bases and J by 5 bases, and 17 bases separated the two germline ends. Germline CDR1 and CDR2: SGHDT and YYEEEE. This CDR3 contains 15 residues. DNA for the CDR3: TGTGCCAGCAGCCCCGGACTACGCTGGTTAGATACGCAGTATTTT. Its protein product is CASSPGLRWLDTQYF.

The gene calls are TRBV7-9 and TRBJ2-5, with 10 bases aligning to TRBD1. V shed 5 bases, J shed 5 bases, and the junction held 8 bases outside the gene matches. This CDR3 is built from 15 residues. Looked up from germline, CDR1 is SEHNR and CDR2 is FQNEAQ (reference sequence). In nucleotides, the CDR3 is TGTGCCAGCAGCCCCCGACAGGGGGCGGAGGAGACCCAGTACTTC. Translated, it gives CASSPRQGAEETQYF.

The chain employs TRBV2 and TRBJ2-2; D unclear. Germline V CDR1 and CDR2: SNHLY, FYNNEI. This CDR3 comprises 13 residues. V was clipped by 2 bases and J by 4 bases, with 5 bases between them. The CDR3 loop is CASSETSTGELFF. CDR3 DNA: TGTGCCAGCAGTGAAACGAGCACCGGGGAGCTGTTTTTT. Based on the CDR3 plus reference TRBV2 and TRBJ2-2, the full variable domain is EPEVTQTPSHQVTQMGQEVILRCVPISNHLYFYWYRQILGQKVEFLVSFYNNEISEKSEIFDDQFSVERPDGSNFTLKIRSTKLEDSAMYFCASSETSTGELFFGEGSRLTVL.

The chain has TRBV27 and TRBJ2-7; weak D call: TRBD1 (6 bases). Trimming took off 10 bases at V and 3 bases at J, with 13 bases between the two ends. This CDR3 is 12 amino acids long. Germline-derived CDR1 and CDR2 are MNHEY and SMNVEV (reference sequence). The CDR3 coding sequence is TGTGCCACGAGCCAGGGGAACTACGAGCAGTACTTC. This encodes CATSQGNYEQYF.

The rearrangement joins TRBV6-1 to TRBJ1-2; weak D call: TRBD1 (5 bases). Per the germline V gene, CDR1 is MNHNS and CDR2 is SASEGT. Trimming took 1 base from V and 1 from J, leaving 7 bases between them. CDR3 length: 14 amino acids. CDR3 DNA: TGTGCCAGCAGTGAAGACAGGAATAACTATGGCTACACCTTC. As protein: CASSEDRNNYGYTF.

The rearrangement uses TRBV4-1 and TRBJ2-7; 9 nucleotides match TRBD1. V was pared by 1 base and J by 9 bases, with 10 bases of the junction left unmatched. Looked up from germline, CDR1 is MGHRA and CDR2 is YSYEKL. The CDR3 length is 15 residues. The chain's CDR3 is CASSQGPGQGPPQYF. Here the CDR3 DNA reads TGCGCCAGCAGCCAAGGGCCGGGACAGGGTCCTCCGCAGTACTTC.

The chain is built from TRBV5-3 and TRBJ2-1; 8 nucleotides line up with TRBD2. TRBV5-3 is annotated as an ORF whose role is uncertain. The J segment lost 1 base and the V segment lost 6 bases, leaving 3 bases of the junction unmatched. CDR3 length equals 14 residues. The CDR3: CARNLAGSYNEQFF. The CDR3 DNA sequence: TGTGCCAGAAACCTAGCGGGTTCCTACAATGAGCAGTTCTTC.

The chain is built from TRBV5-1 and TRBJ1-2; TRBD1 matches at 9 bases. V lost 4 bases to trimming and J lost 5 bases; unmatched junction nucleotides: 9. There are 15 residues in the CDR3. The germline V gene has CDR1 SGHRS and CDR2 YFSETQ. The CDR3 bases are TGCGCCAGCAGCATAAGCGGGACAGGGAGGTATGGCTACACCTTC. Protein: CASSISGTGRYGYTF.

This clone appeared once. This chain uses TRBV5-4 with TRBJ1-2, with a weak D call TRBD1 (5 bases). CDR3 length equals 14 residues. Germline V lookup: CDR1 SGHNT, CDR2 YYREEE (reference sequence). V dropped 2 bases and J dropped 3 bases, with 11 bases sitting between them. CDR3 protein: CASSFPGGYYGYTF. CDR3 coding DNA: TGTGCCAGCAGCTTTCCCGGGGGGTACTATGGCTACACCTTC.

V gene TRBV5-5 combines with J gene TRBJ1-1; 10 positions match TRBD1. CDR3 size: 15 residues. V lost 3 bases, J lost 4 bases, and 6 bases stayed unmatched. Germline values: CDR1 SGHKS, CDR2 YYEKEE (reference sequence). The CDR3 DNA follows: TGTGCCAGCAGCTCGACGTGGACAGGGGGCACTGAAGCTTTCTTT. Its translation is CASSSTWTGGTEAFF.